A selection of T cell receptor beta chains follows, all from one sample in a study of CD8+ T cells in alopecia areata. Sequenced by immunoSEQ multiplex PCR; TCRdb stores in-frame clones only, minus some. The table records 200,000 to 250,000 clones, about 53% of them present only once. The sample here was CD4+ T cells sorted from blood, taken at week 0. The receptor set was obtained from a human donor with alopecia areata. Each CDR3 is given without its conserved first and last residue. Each record gives: CDR3 protein, V gene.

CDR3aa: ASSVPSGRASGANVLT
v_gene: TRBV9

CDR3aa: AWRRGQSYEQY
v_gene: TRBV30

CDR3aa: ASSIVGYGYT
v_gene: TRBV19

CDR3aa: ASRRRPGSNQPQH
v_gene: TRBV7-2

CDR3aa: ASSPFSGRDNEQF
v_gene: TRBV5-4

CDR3aa: ASRTGQNTEAF
v_gene: TRBV7-2

CDR3aa: ASSLEGLAGTQF
v_gene: TRBV7-2

CDR3aa: ASSTRSYRGRNTEAF
v_gene: TRBV13

CDR3aa: ASSLRLAVDNEQF
v_gene: TRBV14

CDR3aa: ATSRDKQGPQPQH
v_gene: TRBV15

CDR3aa: ASSWQGARPGELF
v_gene: TRBV7-2

CDR3aa: ASTSDRANEKLF
v_gene: TRBV27

CDR3aa: ARARGDTEAF
v_gene: TRBV30

CDR3aa: ASSSRGATDTQY
v_gene: TRBV7-9

CDR3aa: ASSEYDGGPYGYT
v_gene: TRBV25-1

CDR3aa: ASSPGDRNQETQY
v_gene: TRBV4-2

CDR3aa: SGLNTEAF
v_gene: TRBV29-1

CDR3aa: AISESQDTNIQY
v_gene: TRBV10-3

CDR3aa: ASSGSRSETQY
v_gene: TRBV7-2

CDR3aa: SAIESYGYT
v_gene: TRBV20-1

CDR3aa: ASSGQGFREKLF
v_gene: TRBV2

CDR3aa: ASSLDGPRTGELF
v_gene: TRBV5-1

CDR3aa: ASSYGPDYGYT
v_gene: TRBV6-5

CDR3aa: ASSSRPSTGELF
v_gene: TRBV6-5

CDR3aa: ASSPGTGANTIY
v_gene: TRBV6-6

CDR3aa: ASSVAEEYRTGELF
v_gene: TRBV9

CDR3aa: ASRNQQGTNEKLF
v_gene: TRBV6-1

CDR3aa: ASRDYYNEQF
v_gene: TRBV11-1

CDR3aa: ASTLSPSGNTIY
v_gene: TRBV7-7

CDR3aa: ASSFDKAGLAGFIDEQF
v_gene: TRBV5-1

CDR3aa: ASSLGAVGEKLF
v_gene: TRBV6-1

CDR3aa: AWRRAGIKQSEQF
v_gene: TRBV30

CDR3aa: ASRSGGSYEQY
v_gene: TRBV6-5

CDR3aa: ASSQDGGTDTQY
v_gene: TRBV4-1

CDR3aa: SVGPGFQETQY
v_gene: TRBV29-1

CDR3aa: ASFGQGPLEPLH
v_gene: TRBV28

CDR3aa: SVEIYRERDTGELF
v_gene: TRBV29-1

CDR3aa: ASSLLGAGETQY
v_gene: TRBV7-7

CDR3aa: AWSVGGNAF
v_gene: TRBV30